This T cell receptor beta chain was documented in a study of CD8+CD57+ T cells in acquired aplastic anemia. Study-level results: Patients shared about 30 CD8+ CDR3 sequences with controls.

Genomic DNA constituted the template upon which TCR beta VDJ and CDR3 profiling was performed. TCRdb ran MiXCR on the reads and lists one entry per CDR3 protein. This sample has about 180,000 distinct CDR3 sequences; about three fifths occur once, and the top ten carry about 42%. For this clonotype: What it binds is unknown.

Germline trimming cut 6 bases from V and 3 bases from J; bases unmatched to any gene: 9. The germline V gene has CDR1 SGHTA and CDR2 FQGTGA. There are 15 residues in the CDR3. Sequencing involved patients with CD8+CD57+ cell expansion previously shown by flow cytometry. The patients, all of them, had severe acquired aplastic anemia. The V and J genes are TRBV7-3 and TRBJ1-1; 8 positions agree with TRBD1. The receptor was derived from a human donor with aplastic anemia. The specimen was sorted CD4+, CD8+, or CD8+CD57+ T cells (not recorded which) from PBMCs. The CDR3 protein is CASRLGPGQDTEAFF. CDR3 DNA sequence: TGTGCCAGCAGGCTGGGCCCGGGACAGGACACTGAAGCTTTCTTT.